Presented here are 28 T cell receptor beta chains from one specimen sequenced in a study of blood T cell repertoires in COVID-19. Some clones are missing from TCRdb's copy, which holds only in-frame ones; the method was immunoSEQ multiplex PCR. This sample has 45,000 or so clones; approximately 85% occur once, and the top ten carry 14%. Sequencing was performed on peripheral blood. The receptor source for this set is a human donor in a cohort sampled during active COVID-19.

The chain combines TRBV11-2 with TRBJ1-1, with TRBD1 as a possible D gene (5 bases). CDR3 length: 12 residues. Germline V gene data show CDR1 as SGHAT and CDR2 as FQNNGV. The V and J ends lost 7 bases and 4 bases respectively, with 10 bases between them. CDR3 region: CASNLQVTEAFF. As DNA, the CDR3 is TGTGCCAGCAATCTACAGGTCACTGAAGCTTTCTTT.

The count of this clone is one. The V call is TRBV5-4, the J call TRBJ2-4; tentative D call: TRBD1 (7 bases). Germline lookup yields CDR1 SGHNT and CDR2 YYREEE (reference sequence). V lost 2 bases to trimming and J lost 3 bases, with 24 bases between them. The CDR3 runs 19 residues. CDR3 loop: CASSFNAGGGFFVKNIQYF. The DNA of the CDR3 is TGTGCCAGCAGCTTCAACGCAGGGGGAGGATTTTTTGTCAAAAACATTCAGTACTTC.

This clone was observed a few times. This chain uses TRBV15 with TRBJ1-3, with 10 bases lining up with TRBD1. From germline, CDR1 is LNHNV and CDR2 YYDKDF (reference sequence). The CDR3 is 18 amino acids. V dropped 9 bases and J dropped 0; count of bases not matched to a gene: 14. The CDR3 region has the DNA TGTGCCACTCGAGATAGGGGGACAGGGGCCTTCTCTGGAAACACCATATATTTT. Protein: CATRDRGTGAFSGNTIYF.

V is TRBV3-1 (or the pseudogene TRBV3-2) and J is TRBJ1-1, with D perhaps matching TRBD1 (6 bases). Trimming cost V 8 bases and J 5 bases, with 9 bases left between them. Germline V gene sequence: CDR1 LGHDT, CDR2 YNNKEL (reference sequence). CDR3 size: 11 residues. The CDR3 region is CASAGATEAFF. Written as DNA, the CDR3 is TGTGCCAGCGCAGGGGCGACTGAAGCTTTCTTT.

The rearrangement links TRBV5-5 to TRBJ2-7; a possible D gene is TRBD2 (6 bases). The CDR3 consists of 14 residues. Germline loops: CDR1 SGHKS, CDR2 YYEKEE (reference sequence). V dropped 0 bases and J dropped 3 bases, with 10 bases sitting between them. This CDR3 reads CASSLGLAIYEQYF. DNA for the CDR3: TGTGCCAGCAGCTTGGGTCTAGCGATCTACGAGCAGTACTTC.

This clone was seen once. This rearrangement joins TRBV14 to TRBJ1-5, with TRBD1 matching 8 bases. CDR3 length: 16 amino acids. The trim removed 0 bases at V and 7 bases at J, leaving 8 bases unmatched. Germline V gene data show CDR1 as SGHDN and CDR2 as FVKESK. The chain's CDR3 is CASSQDRDRRVQPQHF. CDR3 in DNA: TGTGCCAGCAGCCAAGATAGGGACAGGCGGGTCCAGCCCCAGCATTTT.

The chain links TRBV12-3 or TRBV12-4 to TRBJ2-1; D is unclear. V dropped 3 bases and J dropped 5 bases, with 8 bases sitting between them. The CDR3 is made up of 13 amino acids. The CDR3 here is CASSFVRDNEQFF. In DNA, the CDR3 is TGTGCCAGCAGTTTTGTTCGGGACAATGAGCAGTTCTTC.

The rearrangement uses TRBV10-3 and TRBJ2-3, with a possible D match to TRBD1 (5 bases). This CDR3 is built from 13 residues. Between the trimmed V and J ends, which lost 9 bases and 3 bases, there was a span of 13 bases. Germline CDR1 and CDR2: ENHRY and SYGVKD. DNA of the CDR3: TGTGCCATTGCATCTTACAGGACAGATACGCAGTATTTT. Protein product: CAIASYRTDTQYF.

The rearrangement uses TRBV5-1 and TRBJ2-7; 8 bases agree with TRBD1. This CDR3 comprises 13 residues. V shed 4 bases and J 3 bases; nucleotides not matched to a gene: 3. Germline V gene lookup returns CDR1 SGHRS and CDR2 YFSETQ. This CDR3 reads CASSQGANYEQYF. DNA of the CDR3: TGCGCCAGCAGCCAGGGGGCCAACTACGAGCAGTACTTC. Drawing the rest from reference TRBV5-1 and TRBJ2-7, the complete variable domain is KAGVTQTPRYLIKTRGQQVTLSCSPISGHRSVSWYQQTPGQGLQFLFEYFSETQRNKGNFPGRFSGRQFSNSRSEMNVSTLELGDSALYLCASSQGANYEQYFGPGTRLTVT.

This clone turned up a few times. DNA for the CDR3: TGTGCCAGCAATGGGCTAGCGGGGGGATGGAATGAGCAGTTCTTC. As protein: CASNGLAGGWNEQFF. The genes are TRBV6-6 and TRBJ2-1; 11 positions match TRBD2. CDR3 length: 15 amino acids. After removal of 7 bases from V and 7 bases from J, the junction contained 9 bases not matched to a gene. Germline values: CDR1 MNHNY, CDR2 SVGAGI (reference sequence).

Notes on this clone: This CDR3 is also generated by other DNA sequences in the sample. This sequence joins TRBV21-1 and TRBJ2-7; the table names TRBD1, a call not compared with the DNA. TRBV21-1 is designated a pseudogene. The CDR3 is 16 amino acids. DNA of the CDR3: TGTGCCAGCAGTAATTCGGGGACACCGAGCTCCTACGAGCAGTACTTC. Its protein product is CASSNSGTPSSYEQYF.

This chain connects TRBV5-8 to TRBJ2-6, with D unresolved. Trimming shortened V by 0 bases and J by 0 bases, and 7 bases separated the two germline ends. This CDR3 comprises 16 residues. Germline V CDR1 and CDR2: SGHTS, YDEGEE. CDR3: CASSLGPNSGANVLTF. In DNA form, the CDR3 reads TGTGCCAGCAGCTTGGGGCCGAACTCTGGGGCCAACGTCCTGACTTTC.

The CDR3 is CASRLGLATYNEQFF. CDR3 nucleotide sequence: TGTGCCAGCCGCCTCGGACTCGCAACCTACAATGAGCAGTTCTTC. The V gene is TRBV6-5, the J gene TRBJ2-1; a weak D match, TRBD2 (5 bases). Germline values: CDR1 MNHEY, CDR2 SVGAGI. The V end lost 8 bases, the J end lost 2 bases, and 16 bases lay between the germline ends. The CDR3 contains 15 residues.

The V call is TRBV25-1, the J call TRBJ1-2; D is undetermined. V gave up 5 bases and J gave up 7 bases, with 20 bases separating them. Germline-derived CDR1 and CDR2 are MGHDK and SYGVNS. The CDR3 runs 15 residues. The CDR3 is CASSPPGGGFSGYTF. CDR3 nucleotides: TGTGCCAGCAGTCCCCCTGGTGGAGGGTTCTCTGGCTACACCTTC.

The chain recombines TRBV9 with TRBJ2-1; D unresolved. Deletions cut 0 bases from V and 6 bases from J, with 16 bases between. This CDR3 is 16 amino acids long. Looked up from germline, CDR1 is SGDLS and CDR2 is YYNGEE. DNA of the CDR3: TGTGCCAGCAGCGTAGGAAGTCGTTCGAGGTTCAATGAGCAGTTCTTC. Translating gives CASSVGSRSRFNEQFF.

The CDR3 coding sequence is TGTGCCACCAGCAGAGATCTGGCACAGAAGGAAGCTTTCTTT. It yields the protein CATSRDLAQKEAFF. The chain couples TRBV15 to TRBJ1-1; no definite D call. Germline V gives CDR1 LNHNV, CDR2 YYDKDF (reference sequence). This CDR3 comprises 14 residues. Trimming took 0 bases from V and 8 from J, leaving 13 bases between them.

This clone has only a few counts. The V and J genes are TRBV29-1 and TRBJ2-7; D call uncertain. The length of the CDR3 is 14 residues. Germline V gene lookup returns CDR1 SQVTM and CDR2 ANQGSEA. V lost 6 bases and J 2 bases, leaving 17 bases between the germline ends. The CDR3 bases are TGCAGCGTCTACTGGGCACCAAGGCCCTACGAGCAGTACTTC. It codes for CSVYWAPRPYEQYF.

This clone has only one observation. The CDR3 sequence: CASSSRQESPLHF. The CDR3 bases are TGTGCCAGCAGTTCCCGACAGGAGTCACCCCTCCACTTT. The chain carries TRBV6-6 and TRBJ1-6, with D maybe TRBD1 (6 bases). Per germline, CDR1 MNHNY and CDR2 SVGAGI (reference sequence). V was shortened by 4 bases and J by 10 bases, with 11 bases between the two germline ends. This CDR3 has 13 residues.

This clone occurred a few times. V and J are TRBV6-6 and TRBJ1-4; 9 bases match TRBD1. Germline V gene sequence: CDR1 MNHNY, CDR2 SVGAGI (reference sequence). The length of the CDR3 is 13 residues. The J segment lost 8 bases and the V segment lost 5 bases, leaving 3 bases of the junction unmatched. The CDR3 nucleotides read TGTGCCAGCAGTCGCGGACAGGGGGAAAAACTGTTTTTT. Encoded protein: CASSRGQGEKLFF.

This clone has more than one count but fewer than ten. The V call is TRBV7-3, the J call TRBJ2-7; 10 bases are a match to TRBD2. Germline V gene data show CDR1 as SGHTA and CDR2 as FQGTGA. Losses at the gene ends were 2 bases for V and 6 bases for J; bases not matched to a gene: 7. This CDR3 comprises 15 residues. CDR3 nucleotide sequence: TGTGCCAGCAGCTTAGGTCTAGCGGGAGTATCCGAGCAGTACTTC. This translates into CASSLGLAGVSEQYF.

The CDR3 DNA sequence: TGTGCCAGCAGCTGGCTACTAGCGGGGTATTACAATGAGCAGTTCTTC. As protein: CASSWLLAGYYNEQFF. This chain connects TRBV7-2 to TRBJ2-1, with TRBD2 matching 10 bases. The CDR3 consists of 16 residues. In germline, CDR1 is SGHTA, CDR2 FQGNSA. Trimming cost V 4 bases and J 4 bases; bases outside gene matches: 7. The whole variable domain, remainder taken from reference TRBV7-2 and TRBJ2-1, is GAGVSQSPSNKVTEKGKDVELRCDPISGHTALYWYRQSLGQGLEFLIYFQGNSAPDKSGLPSDRFSAERTGGSVSTLTIQRTQQEDSAVYLCASSWLLAGYYNEQFFGPGTRLTVL.

V is TRBV19 and J is TRBJ2-2; 7 nucleotides line up with TRBD2. The CDR3 extends over 16 amino acids. Germline trimming cut 9 bases from V and 4 bases from J; bases unmatched to any gene: 14. The germline V gene encodes CDR1 LNHDA and CDR2 SQIVND (reference sequence). CDR3 bases: TGTGCCAGCTTGGGCCAAGCGGGGTATCGCACCGGGGAGCTGTTTTTT. This sequence encodes CASLGQAGYRTGELFF.

The rearrangement joins TRBV3-1 (or the pseudogene TRBV3-2) to TRBJ1-1; D might be TRBD1 (5 bases). This CDR3 is built from 16 residues. V gave up 1 base and J gave up 4 bases, with 16 bases separating them. CDR1 and CDR2 from the germline V gene are LGHDT and YNNKEL (reference sequence). CDR3 bases: TGTGCCAGCAGCCAAGGGGTACCCGGGGGAGGCACTGAAGCTTTCTTT. Translated, it gives CASSQGVPGGGTEAFF.

J is TRBJ1-1 and V is TRBV30; TRBD1 matches at 8 bases. CDR1 is GTSNPN and CDR2 is SVGIG in the germline V gene (reference sequence). Trimming at V came to 2 bases and at J to 4 bases, leaving 6 bases not matched to a gene. This CDR3 contains 14 residues. CDR3 region: CAWSRQGSGTEAFF. In DNA, the CDR3 is TGTGCCTGGAGTAGACAGGGGAGCGGCACTGAAGCTTTCTTT.

The chain joins TRBV7-9 to TRBJ2-7; TRBD1 agrees at 7 bases. Trimming at V came to 1 base and at J to 6 bases, leaving 9 bases not matched to a gene. The germline V gene encodes CDR1 SEHNR and CDR2 FQNEAQ (reference sequence). The CDR3 runs 15 residues. This chain's CDR3 is CASSLDDRVIGEQYF. The DNA of the CDR3 is TGTGCCAGCAGCTTAGACGACAGGGTAATTGGCGAGCAGTACTTC.

V gene TRBV10-1 combines with J gene TRBJ2-3, with 7 bases that match TRBD1. The CDR3 loop spans 15 amino acids. Germline V gives CDR1 WNHNN, CDR2 SYGVQD (reference sequence). The V gene end was trimmed by 3 bases and the J gene end by 4 bases; junction bases not matched to a gene: 7. The CDR3 loop is CASSDDHQGADTQYF. Here the CDR3 DNA reads TGCGCCAGCAGTGACGATCATCAGGGGGCAGATACGCAGTATTTT.

The V call is TRBV11-2, the J call TRBJ2-7, with D possibly TRBD2 on 5 matching bases. The CDR3 is made up of 14 amino acids. V was trimmed by 4 bases and J by 1 base, leaving 11 bases between them. From germline, CDR1 is SGHAT and CDR2 FQNNGV. CDR3 protein: CASSSTWTSYEQYF. CDR3 DNA: TGTGCCAGCAGCTCTACCTGGACTTCCTACGAGCAGTACTTC.

Concerning this clone: The identical CDR3 is also encoded by other nucleotide sequences in the sample. This chain uses TRBV28 with TRBJ2-7; D might be TRBD2 (6 bases). V was pared by 8 bases and J by 0 bases, with 11 bases between. This CDR3 is 13 amino acids long. Germline V gene sequence: CDR1 MDHEN, CDR2 SYDVKM. The CDR3 protein is CASGGLSSYEQYF. CDR3 nucleotides: TGTGCCAGCGGGGGACTGAGCTCCTACGAGCAGTACTTC. The full variable domain, with the rest looked up from reference TRBV28 and TRBJ2-7, is DVKVTQSSRYLVKRTGEKVFLECVQDMDHENMFWYRQDPGLGLRLIYFSYDVKMKEKGDIPEGYSVSREKKERFSLILESASTNQTSMYLCASGGLSSYEQYFGPGTRLTVT.